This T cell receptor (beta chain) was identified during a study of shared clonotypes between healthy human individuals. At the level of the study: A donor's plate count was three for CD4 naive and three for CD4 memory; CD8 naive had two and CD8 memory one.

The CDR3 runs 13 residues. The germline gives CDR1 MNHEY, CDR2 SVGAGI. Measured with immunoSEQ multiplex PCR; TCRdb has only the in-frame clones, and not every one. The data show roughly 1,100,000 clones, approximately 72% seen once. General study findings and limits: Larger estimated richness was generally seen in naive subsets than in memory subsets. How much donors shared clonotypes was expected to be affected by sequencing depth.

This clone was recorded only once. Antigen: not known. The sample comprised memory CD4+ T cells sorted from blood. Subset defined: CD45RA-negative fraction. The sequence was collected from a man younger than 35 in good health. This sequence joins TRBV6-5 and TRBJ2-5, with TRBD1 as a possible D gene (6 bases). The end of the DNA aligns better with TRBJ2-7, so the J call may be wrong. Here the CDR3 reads CASTPPTGYEQYF. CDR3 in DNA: TGTGCCAGCACCCCGCCCACAGGGTACGAGCAGTACTTC.